Below are 17 T cell receptor beta chains sequenced from a single sample in a study of control samples from healthy donors and cancer patients. Clones were sequenced by immunoSEQ multiplex PCR, and TCRdb holds only the in-frame ones, with some missing. The table lists about 150,000 clones, roughly 93% of them singletons, with more than 2% in the top ten. Specimen: blood. The receptors here all came from a man in his forties or fifties in good health.

This clone has more than one count but fewer than ten. The chain recombines TRBV20-1 with TRBJ2-1; D is ambiguous. This CDR3 contains 11 residues. Germline CDR1 and CDR2: DFQATT and SNEGSKA (reference sequence). V dropped 3 bases and J dropped 6 bases, with 6 bases sitting between them. The CDR3 sequence: CSARSSNEQFF. CDR3 in DNA: TGCAGTGCTAGGTCTAGCAATGAGCAGTTCTTC.

This chain uses TRBV5-1 with TRBJ2-7, with 7 positions matching TRBD2. CDR1 is SGHRS, CDR2 YFSETQ, per germline. V lost 4 bases, J lost 5 bases, and 9 bases stayed unmatched. This CDR3 has 14 residues. CDR3 sequence: CASSGRRELNEQYF. The CDR3 nucleotides are TGCGCCAGCAGCGGGAGGCGGGAGCTCAACGAGCAGTACTTC.

The V gene is TRBV30, the J gene TRBJ1-2, with D unclear. The CDR3 length is 12 residues. V lost 6 bases to trimming and J lost 4 bases, with 12 bases between them. The germline V gene has CDR1 GTSNPN and CDR2 SVGIG (reference sequence). The CDR3 DNA reads as TGTGCCTGCCAGGACGGAGGCTATGGCTACACCTTC. Its protein is CACQDGGYGYTF. The whole variable domain, remainder taken from reference TRBV30 and TRBJ1-2, is SQTIHQWPATLVQPVGSPLSLECTVEGTSNPNLYWYRQAAGRGLQLLFYSVGIGQISSEVPQNLSASRPQDRQFILSSKKLLLSDSGFYLCACQDGGYGYTFGSGTRLTVV.

The chain joins TRBV18 to TRBJ1-1, with D unclear. V dropped 3 bases and J dropped 3 bases, with 8 bases sitting between them. The CDR3 extends over 13 amino acids. Looked up from germline, CDR1 is KGHSH and CDR2 is LQKENI. DNA of the CDR3: TGTGCCAGCTCACCCGACCACTACACTGAAGCTTTCTTT. It codes for CASSPDHYTEAFF.

The CDR3 is CASSPPVEGGYNEQFF. CDR3 nucleotides: TGTGCCAGCTCACCACCCGTCGAGGGCGGATACAATGAGCAGTTCTTC. The chain couples TRBV18 to TRBJ2-1; the D gene is possibly TRBD2 (5 bases). V was pared by 0 bases and J by 4 bases, with 13 bases between. Germline-derived CDR1 and CDR2 are KGHSH and LQKENI. The CDR3 runs to 16 residues.

The V gene is TRBV2, the J gene TRBJ1-5, with 7 bases identical to TRBD1. Trimming removed 5 bases from V and 5 bases from J; junction bases left unmatched: 6. The V gene's germline CDR1 is SNHLY and CDR2 FYNNEI. The CDR3 extends over 14 amino acids. CDR3 nucleotide sequence: TGTGCCAGCAGTCGTGGACAGGTTTATCAGCCCCAGCATTTT. Its protein product is CASSRGQVYQPQHF. Looking up the rest from reference TRBV2 and TRBJ1-5 gives the full variable domain: EPEVTQTPSHQVTQMGQEVILRCVPISNHLYFYWYRQILGQKVEFLVSFYNNEISEKSEIFDDQFSVERPDGSNFTLKIRSTKLEDSAMYFCASSRGQVYQPQHFGDGTRLSIL.

The chain couples TRBV28 to TRBJ1-2; 9 bases align to TRBD1. Per germline, CDR1 MDHEN and CDR2 SYDVKM. Unmatched junction bases numbered 12, after V lost 5 bases and J lost 5 bases. CDR3 size: 16 residues. Here the CDR3 DNA reads TGTGCCAGCAGTCTATCCTGGACAGGGGCAAATTATGGCTACACCTTC. This sequence encodes CASSLSWTGANYGYTF.

The chain employs TRBV15 and TRBJ2-1; perhaps TRBD2 as D (6 bases). V was clipped by 1 base and J by 7 bases, with 17 bases between them. Looked up from germline, CDR1 is LNHNV and CDR2 is YYDKDF (reference sequence). The CDR3 loop spans 16 amino acids. The CDR3 bases are TGTGCCACCAGCAGAGCGGGGGACCTCTCTTGGAATGAGCAGTTCTTC. Translating it yields CATSRAGDLSWNEQFF.

The chain couples TRBV6-5 to TRBJ2-7; TRBD1 aligns across 7 bases. The CDR3 length is 14 residues. CDR1 is MNHEY, CDR2 SVGAGI, per germline. The ends lost 4 bases at V and 2 bases at J; junction bases unmatched: 5. The CDR3 protein is CASSSTGSTYEQYF. CDR3 DNA: TGTGCCAGCAGTTCGACAGGGAGTACCTACGAGCAGTACTTC.

The chain couples TRBV28 to TRBJ1-2; TRBD1 aligns across 7 bases. J was trimmed by 2 bases and V by 6 bases; bases with no gene match: 6. Germline V gene lookup returns CDR1 MDHEN and CDR2 SYDVKM. The CDR3 runs 14 residues. The CDR3 sequence is CASSYRGLNYGYTF. In DNA form, the CDR3 reads TGTGCCAGCAGCTACAGGGGCCTCAACTATGGCTACACCTTC.

The rearrangement links TRBV6-5 to TRBJ1-2; 9 nucleotides align to TRBD1. J gave up 5 bases and V 10 bases, and 11 bases lay outside the gene matches. The germline CDR1 and CDR2 sequences are MNHEY and SVGAGI. The CDR3 is 14 residues long. The CDR3 spells CATFLQGARYGYTF. The CDR3 DNA is TGTGCCACCTTCCTACAGGGGGCTCGGTATGGCTACACCTTC.

The chain has TRBV28 and TRBJ1-4; D is undetermined. Looked up from germline, CDR1 is MDHEN and CDR2 is SYDVKM. The V end lost 8 bases, the J end lost 0 bases, and 7 bases lay between the germline ends. CDR3 size: 13 residues. CDR3 sequence (DNA): TGTGCCAGCCTAACAGCAACTAATGAAAAACTGTTTTTT. Its translation is CASLTATNEKLFF.

The rearrangement joins TRBV29-1 to TRBJ1-1; TRBD1 is a possible D gene (5 bases). Germline V CDR1 and CDR2: SQVTM, ANQGSEA. The CDR3 runs 16 residues. Trimming took 3 bases from V and 0 from J, leaving 17 bases between them. CDR3 in DNA: TGCAGCGTTGACCCGGGGTCGGGGCTCGTGAACACTGAAGCTTTCTTT. Its protein is CSVDPGSGLVNTEAFF.

The rearrangement joins TRBV11-2 to TRBJ2-1; D gene uncertain. The CDR3 spans 12 residues. V was pared by 4 bases and J by 2 bases, with 3 bases between. CDR1 and CDR2 from the germline V gene are SGHAT and FQNNGV. CDR3 residues: CASSSTYNEQFF. For the CDR3, the DNA is TGTGCCAGCAGCTCCACCTACAATGAGCAGTTCTTC.

The J gene is TRBJ2-1, the V gene TRBV2; 11 bases fit TRBD1. This CDR3 has 15 amino acids. Trimming took 5 bases from V and 4 from J; bases not matched to a gene: 4. Germline values: CDR1 SNHLY, CDR2 FYNNEI. The CDR3 is CASSRDRGEYNEQFF. The CDR3 DNA is TGTGCCAGCAGTCGGGACAGGGGGGAGTACAATGAGCAGTTCTTC. Supplemented by reference TRBV2 and TRBJ2-1, the full variable domain reads EPEVTQTPSHQVTQMGQEVILRCVPISNHLYFYWYRQILGQKVEFLVSFYNNEISEKSEIFDDQFSVERPDGSNFTLKIRSTKLEDSAMYFCASSRDRGEYNEQFFGPGTRLTVL.

V and J are TRBV5-5 and TRBJ2-2, with TRBD1 identical over 10 bases. The CDR3 sequence is 15 residues long. Germline assignment: CDR1 SGHKS and CDR2 YYEKEE (reference sequence). Trimming at V came to 0 bases and at J to 6 bases, leaving 2 bases not matched to a gene. CDR3 sequence (DNA): TGTGCCAGCAGCTTGGGAGGGACAGGGGCCGGGGAGCTGTTTTTT. Amino acid sequence: CASSLGGTGAGELFF. Full variable domain (remainder filled in from reference TRBV5-5 and TRBJ2-2): DAGVTQSPTHLIKTRGQQVTLRCSPISGHKSVSWYQQVLGQGPQFIFQYYEKEERGRGNFPDRFSARQFPNYSSELNVNALLLGDSALYLCASSLGGTGAGELFFGEGSRLTVL.

This chain uses TRBV7-3 with TRBJ2-1; D not certain. Germline CDR1 SGHTA, CDR2 FQGTGA. This CDR3 region has 15 residues. V was trimmed by 5 bases and J by 0 bases, leaving 11 bases between them. CDR3 sequence (DNA): TGTGCCAGCAGCCCCCTCGGCGGCTCCTACAATGAGCAGTTCTTC. This encodes CASSPLGGSYNEQFF.